This T cell receptor beta chain derives from a study of regulatory T cells in long-lasting Graves disease. With iRepertoire HTBI primers and Arm-PCR of CDR3 regions, TCR beta libraries were built. TCRdb independently ran MiXCR on the multiplex PCR reads; one entry per CDR3 protein. The sample carries fewer than 550,000 distinct CDR3 sequences, about a fifth recorded once. This clonotype was counted a few times. The time point here: persistent/refractory GD, antithyroid drugs over 5 years with positive TRAb. The authors made the TCR library using RNA they extracted from PBMCs. V was shortened by 1 base and J by 1 base, with 7 bases between the two germline ends. CDR3 length equals 14 residues. The germline V gene has CDR1 LNHDA and CDR2 SQIVND (reference sequence).

The chain recombines TRBV19 with TRBJ1-1, with D unclear. This receptor was identified in a female donor with Graves disease. The source material was peripheral blood mononuclear cells (PBMCs), sampled when the disease was refractory, from a patient treated with antithyroid drugs. CDR3 coding DNA: TGTGCCAGTAGTATAGTATGGAGGAACACTGAAGCTTTCTTT. Translated, it gives CASSIVWRNTEAFF.